The table lists the clone carrying this TCR beta chain with many counts. Its antigen is not identified. TCRdb re-derived calls from the 5' RACE reads in MiXCR, one entry per CDR3 protein. Among approximately 150,000 distinct CDR3 sequences listed, roughly 34% were seen once. The sample belongs to a study of CD8 T cells in ankylosing spondylitis. Study-wide findings and caveats: Some motif variants were previously reported in reactive arthritis synovial fluid and blood. Disease-linked clones, CD8+, were relatively rare in peripheral blood. There was reportedly significant enrichment of clones that were disease-linked in matched ankylosing spondylitis synovial fluid.

Unmatched junction bases numbered 5, after V lost 1 base and J lost 9 bases. The germline V gene has CDR1 SGHTA and CDR2 FQGNSA. The CDR3 totals 15 residues. The sample comprised synovial fluid, either unsorted or a sorted T cell fraction (not recorded which). The receptor comes from a male donor with ankylosing spondylitis. The chain links TRBV7-2 to TRBJ2-1; 11 bases are a match to TRBD2. The CDR3 loop reads CASSLVSGRASEQFF. The DNA of the CDR3 is TGTGCCAGCAGCTTAGTTAGCGGGAGGGCCAGTGAGCAGTTCTTC.